This T cell receptor (beta chain) emerged from a study of blood T cell repertoires in COVID-19. In the study overall: COVID-19 samples from acute and convalescent phases originated in the United States, Italy and Spain.

Per the germline V gene, CDR1 is SNHLY and CDR2 is FYNNEI. CDR3 length: 12 amino acids. V was shortened by 7 bases and J by 5 bases, with 9 bases between the two germline ends. The authors' processing: Reference gene primer amplification gave estimated nucleated cell counts. Sequenced by immunoSEQ multiplex PCR; TCRdb stores in-frame clones only, minus some. The DNA was the basis for D and trimming; V, J and clone size are from that table. The sample holds about 48,000 clones, approximately 80% seen once. The source of this sequence is a human donor with active or convalescent COVID-19. The donor label of this sample is uncertain. Input material: peripheral blood. The genes are TRBV2 and TRBJ1-5, with D possibly TRBD1 on 5 matching bases. CDR3: CASTQGDQPQHF. In nucleotides, the CDR3 is TGTGCCAGCACCCAGGGTGATCAGCCCCAGCATTTT.